This record concerns one TCR beta chain sequence. Trimming removed 0 bases from V and 2 bases from J, with 8 bases in between. This CDR3 has 14 amino acids. Germline values: CDR1 KGHSH, CDR2 LQKENI. The data were obtained in a study of control samples from healthy donors and cancer patients. The assay was immunoSEQ multiplex PCR, and TCRdb's table has in-frame clones only and misses some. The sample lists some 120,000 clones, roughly nine tenths seen once, with 1.1% in the top ten. The clonotype was recovered from a woman aged 45 to 65 with colorectal cancer. The chain is built from TRBV18 and TRBJ2-7; D perhaps matches TRBD2 (5 bases). Material for sequencing was PBMCs. CDR3 bases: TGTGCCAGCTCACCACCTCGGGATACCTACGAGCAGTACTTC. Protein sequence: CASSPPRDTYEQYF.